Below, 25 T cell receptor beta chains from the same sample are listed, as sequenced in a study of early T cells in non-severe SARS-CoV-2 infection. In TCRdb, the 5' RACE reads were re-called with MiXCR into one record per CDR3 protein. This table has more than 20,000 distinct CDR3 sequences, 4% to 5% appearing once. The specimen was whole blood. All receptors derive from an adult who was a healthcare worker with PCR-confirmed SARS-CoV-2 infection or an uninfected control (not recorded which).

This clonotype was observed at least ten times. This chain uses TRBV11-2 with TRBJ1-2; D gene ambiguous. V shed 5 bases and J shed 6 bases, with 13 bases lying between them. The V gene's germline CDR1 is SGHAT and CDR2 FQNNGV. The CDR3 sequence is 13 residues long. CDR3 nucleotides: TGTGCCAGCAGCGTCGGGCTCGACGATGGCTACACCTTC. Protein sequence: CASSVGLDDGYTF.

There are many counts of this clonotype. This chain joins TRBV18 and TRBJ1-1, with D perhaps TRBD1 (5 bases). In germline, CDR1 is KGHSH, CDR2 LQKENI. Trimming left V 2 bases short and J 0 bases short, with 13 bases between. The CDR3 runs 16 residues. This chain's CDR3 is CASSPGMVTVNTEAFF. CDR3 nucleotide sequence: TGTGCCAGCTCACCAGGGATGGTGACAGTGAACACTGAAGCTTTCTTT.

The V call is TRBV10-2, the J call TRBJ2-7, with D hard to call. The V gene's germline CDR1 is WSHSY and CDR2 SAAADI. CDR3 length: 12 amino acids. V gave up 6 bases and J gave up 4 bases, with 10 bases separating them. The CDR3 DNA sequence: TGCGCCAGCAGGACTTCACCTTACGAGCAGTACTTC. It is translated as CASRTSPYEQYF.

The chain has TRBV27 and TRBJ1-1, with TRBD1 matching 7 bases. V was clipped by 7 bases and J by 2 bases; unmatched bases: 7. CDR3 length: 14 amino acids. Germline values: CDR1 MNHEY, CDR2 SMNVEV (reference sequence). CDR3 nucleotide sequence: TGTGCCAGCAACAGACAGGGTCCAAACACTGAAGCTTTCTTT. It specifies CASNRQGPNTEAFF.

This clonotype has ten or more counts. V and J are TRBV5-5 and TRBJ2-7; D perhaps matches TRBD1 (6 bases). CDR1 and CDR2 from the germline V gene are SGHKS and YYEKEE (reference sequence). V lost 4 bases to trimming and J lost 3 bases, with 20 bases between them. CDR3 size: 16 residues. CDR3 in DNA: TGTGCCAGCAGCCTTAATTGGGGGCTATTGGACTACGAGCAGTACTTC. Protein product: CASSLNWGLLDYEQYF.

This clonotype is termed medium-sized. V and J are TRBV7-9 and TRBJ2-1; 8 bases map to TRBD2. CDR3 size: 12 residues. After removal of 1 base from V and 12 bases from J, the junction contained 2 bases not matched to a gene. Germline V gene sequence: CDR1 SEHNR, CDR2 FQNEAQ (reference sequence). The DNA for the CDR3 is TGTGCCAGCAGCTTAGGTAGCGGGGTGCAGTTCTTC. Protein sequence: CASSLGSGVQFF.

This clonotype was recorded many times. The genes are TRBV7-8 and TRBJ2-7, with 8 nucleotides matching TRBD2. The CDR3 is 15 residues long. The J segment lost 2 bases and the V segment lost 5 bases, leaving 8 bases of the junction unmatched. The germline V gene encodes CDR1 SGHVS and CDR2 FQNEAQ. The DNA for the CDR3 is TGTGCCAGCAGCGTCTCCATAGCGGGGCCCTACGAGCAGTACTTC. Residues: CASSVSIAGPYEQYF. Full variable domain (rest looked up from reference TRBV7-8 and TRBJ2-7): GAGVSQSPRYKVAKRGQDVALRCDPISGHVSLFWYQQALGQGPEFLTYFQNEAQLDKSGLPSDRFFAERPEGSVSTLKIQRTQQEDSAVYLCASSVSIAGPYEQYFGPGTRLTVT.

The sample holds a few counts of this clonotype. The chain is built from TRBV28 and TRBJ2-7; D remains unclear. Trimming left V 2 bases short and J 3 bases short, with 5 bases between. Germline CDR1 and CDR2: MDHEN and SYDVKM. There are 12 residues in the CDR3. This chain's CDR3 is CASSLRLYEQYF. CDR3 nucleotides: TGTGCCAGCAGTTTACGTCTCTACGAGCAGTACTTC.

This clonotype was counted only a few times. This sequence joins TRBV6-6 and TRBJ2-1, with unresolved D. Trimming stripped 6 bases from V and 6 bases from J, with 9 bases between. Germline CDR1 and CDR2: MNHNY and SVGAGI (reference sequence). This CDR3 is 12 amino acids long. The CDR3 DNA sequence: TGTGCCAGCAGCCCCCCTCGCAATGAGCAGTTCTTC. Its protein product is CASSPPRNEQFF.

In this sample, this clonotype turned up many times. This rearrangement joins TRBV20-1 to TRBJ1-4; TRBD1 matches at 7 bases. Germline values: CDR1 DFQATT, CDR2 SNEGSKA (reference sequence). V was clipped by 1 base and J by 0 bases; unmatched bases: 8. The CDR3 consists of 17 residues. The CDR3 region has the DNA TGCAGTGCTAGAGGGTTTGGACAGGTCGCAACTAATGAAAAACTGTTTTTT. This translates into CSARGFGQVATNEKLFF.

This clonotype has a count of ten or more. The genes are TRBV29-1 and TRBJ2-1, with TRBD1 identical over 7 bases. There are 15 residues in the CDR3. From germline, CDR1 is SQVTM and CDR2 ANQGSEA. V lost 3 bases, J lost 0 bases, and 5 bases stayed unmatched. This chain's CDR3 is CSVDVTGSSYNEQFF. In DNA form, the CDR3 reads TGCAGCGTTGATGTGACAGGGTCCTCCTACAATGAGCAGTTCTTC.

This clonotype was found many times. The chain employs TRBV6-6 and TRBJ2-7, with 9 bases lining up with TRBD1. The V segment lost 7 bases and the J segment 0 bases; nucleotides outside the gene matches: 10. The V gene's germline CDR1 is MNHNY and CDR2 SVGAGI (reference sequence). The CDR3 is 16 amino acids. As DNA, the CDR3 is TGTGCCAGCACCCAACTGGGGACAGGGACCTCCTACGAGCAGTACTTC. Protein product: CASTQLGTGTSYEQYF.

This clonotype was counted ten times or more. J is TRBJ1-1 and V is TRBV3-1, with 8 bases fitting TRBD1. The CDR3 runs 14 residues. V trimming: 1 base; J trimming: 4 bases; junction bases outside the gene matches: 2. Germline CDR1 LGHDT, CDR2 YNNKEL (reference sequence). In nucleotides, the CDR3 is TGTGCCAGCAGCCAAGCAGACAGGGGCACTGAAGCTTTCTTT. Translation: CASSQADRGTEAFF.

This clonotype appeared many times. The V and J genes are TRBV7-6 and TRBJ2-1, with 9 bases that match TRBD1. Germline CDR1 and CDR2: SGHVS and FNYEAQ. The CDR3 runs to 14 residues. Trimming took 3 bases from V and 5 from J; bases not matched to a gene: 2. CDR3 DNA sequence: TGTGCCAGCAGCTTGAGGACAGGGGACAATGAGCAGTTCTTC. Protein: CASSLRTGDNEQFF.

This clonotype was found many times. The gene calls are TRBV4-1 and TRBJ2-7; 12 positions match TRBD2. This CDR3 region has 18 residues. The germline V gene has CDR1 MGHRA and CDR2 YSYEKL. V gave up 3 bases and J gave up 1 base; unmatched junction bases: 10. This CDR3 reads CASSHSDFGLAGSYEQYF. The DNA for the CDR3 is TGCGCCAGCAGCCATTCCGATTTTGGACTAGCGGGGTCCTACGAGCAGTACTTC.

The chain employs TRBV24-1 and TRBJ2-7, with D perhaps assigned TRBD1 or TRBD2 (6 bases each). The CDR3 extends over 12 amino acids. Germline V gives CDR1 KGHDR, CDR2 SFDVKD. The V gene lost 0 bases and the J gene lost 12 bases, with 11 bases spanning the gap. Here the CDR3 DNA reads TGTGCCACCAGTGATTTGCGGGGGCGCAGGTACTTC. It codes for CATSDLRGRRYF.

This clonotype came up many times. CDR3 residues: CASSDLAGDSYNEQFF. The DNA for the CDR3 is TGTGCCAGCAGTGATTTAGCGGGGGACTCCTACAATGAGCAGTTCTTC. The V call is TRBV6-4, the J call TRBJ2-1; 9 bases line up with TRBD2. Trimming removed 3 bases from V and 0 bases from J; junction bases left unmatched: 3. The CDR3 runs 16 residues. CDR1 and CDR2 (germline): MRHNA, SNTAGT.

This clonotype was counted between two and nine times. The chain employs TRBV11-3 and TRBJ2-1, with 9 bases aligning to TRBD2. CDR3 size: 15 residues. CDR1 and CDR2 (germline): SGHNT, YENEEA. The V and J ends lost 3 bases and 8 bases, in that order; junction bases with no gene match: 8. The CDR3 sequence is CASSLGGRVGDEQFF. CDR3 sequence (DNA): TGTGCCAGCAGCTTGGGCGGGAGGGTTGGAGATGAGCAGTTCTTC.

This clonotype was observed many times. The chain combines TRBV9 with TRBJ2-3, with no clear D. Germline V CDR1 and CDR2: SGDLS, YYNGEE. V was clipped by 0 bases and J by 1 base, with 6 bases between them. The CDR3 has 14 amino acids. CDR3 region: CASSVDRGTDTQYF. The CDR3 nucleotides read TGTGCCAGCAGCGTAGACCGGGGCACAGATACGCAGTATTTT.

This clonotype was picked up many times. The rearrangement links TRBV20-1 to TRBJ2-1, with a possible D match to TRBD2 (7 bases). The length of the CDR3 is 16 residues. From germline, CDR1 is DFQATT and CDR2 SNEGSKA (reference sequence). Deletions cut 3 bases from V and 0 bases from J, with 15 bases between. The CDR3 here is CSASRGAQSSYNEQFF. The CDR3 region has the DNA TGCAGTGCTAGTCGGGGGGCACAGAGCTCCTACAATGAGCAGTTCTTC.

V is TRBV6-5 and J is TRBJ1-5; perhaps TRBD1 as D (5 bases). Germline V gene lookup returns CDR1 MNHEY and CDR2 SVGAGI. The V and J ends lost 0 bases and 6 bases respectively, with 9 bases between them. The CDR3 has 14 amino acids. DNA of the CDR3: TGTGCCAGCAGTTACTCGGGGGGTGGTCAGCCCCAGCATTTT. This encodes CASSYSGGGQPQHF.

This clonotype was counted ten times or more. A read error may produce the germline difference seen at one junction end. This chain connects TRBV10-3 to TRBJ2-7; possibly TRBD1 or TRBD2 for D (5 bases each). Germline CDR1 and CDR2: ENHRY and SYGVKD. The CDR3 spans 14 residues. The CDR3 DNA follows: TGTGCCATCGGTGAAGGGACGGTGTTCTACGAGCAGTACTTC. Encoded protein: CAIGEGTVFYEQYF.

This clonotype has just a few counts. V gene TRBV7-6 combines with J gene TRBJ2-3; 7 bases line up with TRBD2. The trim removed 0 bases at V and 0 bases at J, leaving 0 bases unmatched. The CDR3 spans 15 residues. The germline gives CDR1 SGHVS, CDR2 FNYEAQ. CDR3 region: CASSLAGGSTDTQYF. The CDR3 nucleotides are TGTGCCAGCAGCTTAGCGGGGGGGAGCACAGATACGCAGTATTTT.

This clonotype was detected ten times or more. The chain couples TRBV20-1 to TRBJ1-2, with 9 bases that match TRBD1. Per germline, CDR1 DFQATT and CDR2 SNEGSKA (reference sequence). The CDR3 contains 13 residues. V was clipped by 6 bases and J by 4 bases; unmatched bases: 6. The CDR3 DNA sequence: TGCAGTGCGGGACAGGGAGCCCTCTATGGCTACACCTTC. Encoded protein: CSAGQGALYGYTF.

In its sample, this clonotype was seen many times. The V and J genes are TRBV18 and TRBJ2-1; 7 bases align to TRBD1. With 2 bases clipped from V and 6 bases from J, the junction kept 10 bases outside the gene matches. The CDR3 sequence is 16 residues long. The germline CDR1 and CDR2 sequences are KGHSH and LQKENI. Here the CDR3 DNA reads TGTGCCAGCTCACCAAAACAGGGGACAGTACTCAATGAGCAGTTCTTC. Its translation: CASSPKQGTVLNEQFF.